This is a list of T cell receptor beta chains from one sample in a study of cytomegalovirus exposure and HLA in healthy donors. Assay: immunoSEQ multiplex PCR; the TCRdb copy retains only in-frame clones and omits some. Of about 120,000 clones in the sample, roughly 9% were seen once. Sequenced input: PBMCs. The receptor source for this set is a man aged 25-45 years in good health and CMV-seronegative. The CDR3 runs from the conserved cysteine through the conserved F or W. The D gene is left open where the match is weak. Clone size, where shown, is once, few, many, or a class for clones that have expanded.

NA | few | TRBJ2-2 | TRBV9 | 13 | CASSVEPGGELFF | TGTGCCAGCAGCGTAGAGCCTGGCGGGGAGCTGTTTTTT
TRBD1 | NA | TRBJ1-1 | TRBV4-1 | 15 | CASSLLDRVNTEAFF | TGCGCCAGCAGCCTCCTGGACAGGGTGAACACTGAAGCTTTCTTT
NA | NA | TRBJ2-3 | TRBV21-1 | 17 | CASSNLLQGAPTDTQYF | TGTGCCAGCAGCAACCTATTGCAGGGGGCACCCACAGATACGCAGTATTTT
NA | few | TRBJ1-1 | TRBV18 | 15 | CASFRMGLELTEAFF | TGTGCCAGCTTCCGTATGGGGCTTGAGCTCACTGAAGCTTTCTTT
TRBD2 | NA | TRBJ2-5 | TRBV9 | 14 | CASSEPGLARPQYF | TGTGCCAGCAGCGAGCCGGGACTAGCTCGTCCCCAGTACTTC
NA | few | TRBJ2-7 | TRBV29-1 | 11 | CSVKGSYEQYF | TGCAGCGTTAAAGGGAGCTACGAGCAGTACTTC
TRBD1 | NA | TRBJ2-7 | TRBV12-5 | 15 | CASGLSGRGPLEQYF | TGTGCTAGTGGTTTGTCGGGCAGGGGGCCGTTGGAGCAGTACTTC
TRBD1 | NA | TRBJ1-1 | TRBV13 | 15 | CASSPDRGAGTEAFF | TGTGCCAGCAGTCCGGACAGGGGAGCCGGCACTGAAGCTTTCTTT
TRBD1 | NA | TRBJ2-7 | TRBV7-9 | 13 | CASARDSSYEQYF | TGTGCCAGCGCCCGGGACAGCTCCTACGAGCAGTACTTC
TRBD1 | few | TRBJ1-1 | TRBV2 | 14 | CASRYQGANTEAFF | TGTGCCAGCAGATACCAGGGGGCAAACACTGAAGCTTTCTTT
TRBD2 | few | TRBJ2-3 | TRBV6-4 | 17 | CASSEHPSGRGSDTQYF | TGTGCCAGCAGTGAGCACCCTAGCGGGAGGGGGTCAGATACGCAGTATTTT